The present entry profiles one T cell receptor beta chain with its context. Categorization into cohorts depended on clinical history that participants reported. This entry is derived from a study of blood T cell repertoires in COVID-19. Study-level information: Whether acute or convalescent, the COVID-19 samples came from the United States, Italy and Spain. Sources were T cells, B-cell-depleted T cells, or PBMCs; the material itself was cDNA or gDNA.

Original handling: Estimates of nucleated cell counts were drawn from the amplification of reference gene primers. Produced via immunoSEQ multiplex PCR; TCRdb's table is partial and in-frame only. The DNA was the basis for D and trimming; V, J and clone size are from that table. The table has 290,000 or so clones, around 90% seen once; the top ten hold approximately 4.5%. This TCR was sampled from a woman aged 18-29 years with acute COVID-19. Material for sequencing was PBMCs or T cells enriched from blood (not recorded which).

The DNA of the CDR3 is TGTGCCAGCAGAACAGGGGAAAAACTGTTTTTT. It codes for CASRTGEKLFF. This rearrangement joins TRBV12-3 or TRBV12-4 to TRBJ1-4; a weak D match, TRBD1 (6 bases). The length of the CDR3 is 11 residues. V lost 6 bases and J lost 8, with 7 bases in between.